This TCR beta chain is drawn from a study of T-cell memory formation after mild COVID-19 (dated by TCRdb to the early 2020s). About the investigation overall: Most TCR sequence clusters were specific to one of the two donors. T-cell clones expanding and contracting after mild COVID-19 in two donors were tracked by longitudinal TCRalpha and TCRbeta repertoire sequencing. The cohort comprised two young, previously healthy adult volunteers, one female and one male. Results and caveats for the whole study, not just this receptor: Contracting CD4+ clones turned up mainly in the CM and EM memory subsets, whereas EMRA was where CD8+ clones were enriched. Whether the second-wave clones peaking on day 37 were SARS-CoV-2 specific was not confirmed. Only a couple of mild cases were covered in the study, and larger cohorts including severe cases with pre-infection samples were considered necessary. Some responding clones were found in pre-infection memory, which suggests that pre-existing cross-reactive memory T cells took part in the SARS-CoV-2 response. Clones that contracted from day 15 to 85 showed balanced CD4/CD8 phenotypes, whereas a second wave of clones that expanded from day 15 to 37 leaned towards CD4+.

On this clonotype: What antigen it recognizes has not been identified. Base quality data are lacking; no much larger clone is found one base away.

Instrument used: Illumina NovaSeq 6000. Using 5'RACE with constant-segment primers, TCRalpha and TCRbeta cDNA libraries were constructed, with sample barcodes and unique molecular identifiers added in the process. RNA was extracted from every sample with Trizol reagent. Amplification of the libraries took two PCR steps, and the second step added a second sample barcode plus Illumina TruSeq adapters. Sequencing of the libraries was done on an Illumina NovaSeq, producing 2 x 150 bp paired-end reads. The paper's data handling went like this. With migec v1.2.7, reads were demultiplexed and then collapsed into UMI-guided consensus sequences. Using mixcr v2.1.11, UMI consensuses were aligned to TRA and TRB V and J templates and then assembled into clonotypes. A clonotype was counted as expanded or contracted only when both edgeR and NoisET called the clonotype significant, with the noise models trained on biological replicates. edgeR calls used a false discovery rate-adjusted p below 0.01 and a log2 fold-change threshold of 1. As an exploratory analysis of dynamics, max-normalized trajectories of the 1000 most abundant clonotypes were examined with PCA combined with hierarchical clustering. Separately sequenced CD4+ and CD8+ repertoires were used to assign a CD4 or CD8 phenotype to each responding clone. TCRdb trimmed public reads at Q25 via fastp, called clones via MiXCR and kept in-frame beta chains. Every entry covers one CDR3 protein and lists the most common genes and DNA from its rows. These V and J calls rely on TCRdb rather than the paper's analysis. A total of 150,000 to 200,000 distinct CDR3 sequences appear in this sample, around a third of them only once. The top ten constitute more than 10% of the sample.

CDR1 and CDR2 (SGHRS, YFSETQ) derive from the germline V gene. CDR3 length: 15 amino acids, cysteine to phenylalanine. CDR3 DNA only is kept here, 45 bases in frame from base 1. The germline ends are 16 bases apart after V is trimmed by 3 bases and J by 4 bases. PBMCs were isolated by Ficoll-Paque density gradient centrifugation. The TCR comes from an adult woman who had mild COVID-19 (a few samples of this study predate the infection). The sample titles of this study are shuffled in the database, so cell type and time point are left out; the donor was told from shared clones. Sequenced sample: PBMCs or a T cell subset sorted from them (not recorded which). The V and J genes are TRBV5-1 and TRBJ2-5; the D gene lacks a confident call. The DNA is TGCGCCAGCAGCTCCGTCCCGGTTTCCGGAGAGACCCAGTACTTC. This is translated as CASSSVPVSGETQYF. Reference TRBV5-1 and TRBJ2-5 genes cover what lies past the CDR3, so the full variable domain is KAGVTQTPRYLIKTRGQQVTLSCSPISGHRSVSWYQQTPGQGLQFLFEYFSETQRNKGNFPGRFSGRQFSNSRSEMNVSTLELGDSALYLCASSSVPVSGETQYFGPGTRLLVL.